A selection of T cell receptor beta chains follows, all from one sample in a study of CD8 T cells in ankylosing spondylitis. TCRdb reprocessed the 5' RACE reads with MiXCR, giving one entry per CDR3 protein. The table has just under 350,000 distinct CDR3 sequences, roughly 15% seen once. Specimen: blood, either unsorted or a sorted T cell fraction (not recorded which). These receptors originate from a male donor with ankylosing spondylitis or in good health (not recorded which). Each CDR3 is given with its conserved first and last residue. The order of the fields is clone size, V gene, J gene, D gene, CDR3 protein, CDR3 DNA. The D gene is left open where the match is weak. The size of a clone is reported for some rows only, either as once, few or many, or as a class for expanded clones.

clone size: -
V gene: TRBV5-1
J gene: TRBJ2-5
D gene: -
CDR3 protein: CASSPASPTQETQYF
CDR3 DNA: TGCGCCAGCAGCCCCGCCAGCCCGACACAAGAGACCCAGTACTTC

clone size: -
V gene: TRBV20-1
J gene: TRBJ2-2
D gene: TRBD1
CDR3 protein: CSARERGRAGELFF
CDR3 DNA: TGCAGTGCTAGAGAGAGGGGGCGGGCCGGGGAGCTGTTTTTT

clone size: -
V gene: TRBV20-1
J gene: TRBJ2-7
D gene: -
CDR3 protein: CSANDLPYEQYF
CDR3 DNA: TGCAGTGCCAACGACCTCCCCTACGAGCAGTACTTC

clone size: few
V gene: TRBV12-3/TRBV12-4
J gene: TRBJ2-1
D gene: TRBD2
CDR3 protein: CASRVSAGDNEQFF
CDR3 DNA: TGTGCCAGCAGGGTTTCGGCGGGGGACAATGAGCAGTTCTTC

clone size: few
V gene: TRBV2
J gene: TRBJ2-3
D gene: TRBD2
CDR3 protein: CASNLAGGTDTQYF
CDR3 DNA: TGTGCCAGCAATCTAGCGGGGGGCACAGATACGCAGTATTTT

clone size: -
V gene: TRBV5-5
J gene: TRBJ1-4
D gene: TRBD1
CDR3 protein: CASSLSRRQGSDEKLFF
CDR3 DNA: TGTGCCAGCAGCTTGAGCCGGAGACAGGGTAGCGATGAAAAACTGTTTTTT

clone size: few
V gene: TRBV12-3/TRBV12-4
J gene: TRBJ2-7
D gene: -
CDR3 protein: CASSFLGSYEQYF
CDR3 DNA: TGTGCCAGCAGTTTTCTAGGGTCCTACGAGCAGTACTTC

clone size: few
V gene: TRBV12-3/TRBV12-4
J gene: TRBJ2-1
D gene: TRBD1
CDR3 protein: CASSRDSRGEQFF
CDR3 DNA: TGTGCCAGCAGCCGGGACAGCAGAGGTGAGCAGTTCTTC

clone size: -
V gene: TRBV5-1
J gene: TRBJ2-3
D gene: TRBD2
CDR3 protein: CASSLAARLAGDTQYF
CDR3 DNA: TGCGCCAGCAGCTTGGCTGCGCGACTAGCAGGGGATACGCAGTATTTT

clone size: many
V gene: TRBV29-1
J gene: TRBJ2-1
D gene: TRBD2
CDR3 protein: CSVYGRASYNEQFF
CDR3 DNA: TGCAGCGTTTACGGGAGGGCCTCCTACAATGAGCAGTTCTTC

clone size: -
V gene: TRBV3-1
J gene: TRBJ2-1
D gene: -
CDR3 protein: CASSNGGIRDEQFF
CDR3 DNA: TGTGCCAGCAGTAACGGCGGGATTAGGGATGAGCAGTTCTTC

clone size: -
V gene: TRBV4-2
J gene: TRBJ2-2
D gene: TRBD2
CDR3 protein: CASRRESGAGGQLSTGELFF
CDR3 DNA: TGTGCCAGCAGACGAGAGTCAGGAGCGGGAGGACAGTTATCCACCGGGGAGCTGTTTTTT

clone size: -
V gene: TRBV9
J gene: TRBJ2-1
D gene: TRBD2
CDR3 protein: CASSVDSGGNEQFF
CDR3 DNA: TGTGCCAGCAGCGTAGATAGCGGGGGCAATGAGCAGTTCTTC

clone size: few
V gene: TRBV19
J gene: TRBJ1-1
D gene: TRBD1
CDR3 protein: CASSIEDRGYTEAFF
CDR3 DNA: TGTGCCAGTAGTATAGAGGACAGGGGTTACACTGAAGCTTTCTTT

clone size: -
V gene: TRBV11-2
J gene: TRBJ2-5
D gene: -
CDR3 protein: CASNSKRWGEETQYF
CDR3 DNA: TGTGCCAGCAACAGCAAGAGGTGGGGGGAAGAGACCCAGTACTTC

clone size: many
V gene: TRBV5-1
J gene: TRBJ2-1
D gene: -
CDR3 protein: CASSKDNEQFF
CDR3 DNA: TGCGCCAGCAGCAAGGACAATGAGCAGTTCTTC

clone size: few
V gene: TRBV12-3/TRBV12-4
J gene: TRBJ2-3
D gene: -
CDR3 protein: CASSLGTARDTQYF
CDR3 DNA: TGTGCCAGCAGCCTCGGGACCGCCAGGGATACGCAGTATTTT

clone size: -
V gene: TRBV30
J gene: TRBJ2-1
D gene: -
CDR3 protein: CAWSHRAWDEQFF
CDR3 DNA: TGTGCCTGGAGTCACCGGGCTTGGGATGAGCAGTTCTTC

clone size: few
V gene: TRBV9
J gene: TRBJ1-2
D gene: -
CDR3 protein: CASSVEGIGNYGYTF
CDR3 DNA: TGTGCCAGCAGCGTAGAAGGTATCGGTAACTATGGCTACACCTTC

clone size: few
V gene: TRBV12-3/TRBV12-4
J gene: TRBJ2-2
D gene: -
CDR3 protein: CASSLSPGRPTGELFF
CDR3 DNA: TGTGCCAGCAGTTTAAGTCCAGGGCGCCCCACCGGGGAGCTGTTTTTT

clone size: -
V gene: TRBV9
J gene: TRBJ2-1
D gene: -
CDR3 protein: CASSVATADGVVDEQFF
CDR3 DNA: TGTGCCAGCAGCGTAGCTACGGCGGACGGGGTTGTGGATGAGCAGTTCTTC

clone size: few
V gene: TRBV5-1
J gene: TRBJ2-7
D gene: -
CDR3 protein: CASSTSSDYEQYF
CDR3 DNA: TGCGCCAGCAGCACCTCTAGCGACTACGAGCAGTACTTC

clone size: many
V gene: TRBV3-1
J gene: TRBJ1-6
D gene: -
CDR3 protein: CASSQESSYNSPLHF
CDR3 DNA: TGTGCCAGCAGCCAAGAGAGCTCCTATAATTCACCCCTCCACTTT

clone size: few
V gene: TRBV5-1
J gene: TRBJ2-3
D gene: -
CDR3 protein: CASSFSPASTDTQYF
CDR3 DNA: TGCGCCAGCAGCTTTTCGCCTGCTAGCACAGATACGCAGTATTTT

clone size: -
V gene: TRBV2
J gene: TRBJ2-2
D gene: -
CDR3 protein: CASKRDNTGELFF
CDR3 DNA: TGTGCCAGCAAAAGGGACAACACCGGGGAGCTGTTTTTT

clone size: few
V gene: TRBV20-1
J gene: TRBJ2-7
D gene: -
CDR3 protein: CSAPGANSYEQYF
CDR3 DNA: TGCAGTGCCCCCGGCGCAAACTCCTACGAGCAGTACTTC

clone size: -
V gene: TRBV5-1
J gene: TRBJ2-7
D gene: TRBD2
CDR3 protein: CASKTSGTYEQYF
CDR3 DNA: TGCGCCAGTAAGACTAGCGGGACCTACGAGCAGTACTTC

clone size: few
V gene: TRBV10-2
J gene: TRBJ1-1
D gene: -
CDR3 protein: CASQEGTEAFF
CDR3 DNA: TGCGCCAGCCAAGAGGGGACTGAAGCTTTCTTT

clone size: many
V gene: TRBV20-1
J gene: TRBJ1-1
D gene: -
CDR3 protein: CSAMDSPWKNTEAFF
CDR3 DNA: TGCAGTGCCATGGATAGCCCTTGGAAGAACACTGAAGCTTTCTTT

clone size: many
V gene: TRBV5-1
J gene: TRBJ2-7
D gene: -
CDR3 protein: CASSSERVYEQYF
CDR3 DNA: TGCGCCAGCAGCTCTGAACGGGTTTACGAGCAGTACTTC

clone size: few
V gene: TRBV12-3/TRBV12-4
J gene: TRBJ1-2
D gene: -
CDR3 protein: CASTPPAGKDYGYTF
CDR3 DNA: TGTGCCAGCACCCCCCCGGCAGGGAAGGACTATGGCTACACCTTC

clone size: -
V gene: TRBV4-1
J gene: TRBJ1-1
D gene: -
CDR3 protein: CASRVNSEAFF
CDR3 DNA: TGCGCCAGCAGAGTGAATTCTGAAGCTTTCTTT

clone size: few
V gene: TRBV6-1
J gene: TRBJ2-2
D gene: TRBD1
CDR3 protein: CASSQTGLTGELFF
CDR3 DNA: TGTGCCAGCAGTCAGACAGGGCTCACCGGGGAGCTGTTTTTT

clone size: few
V gene: TRBV29-1
J gene: TRBJ2-7
D gene: -
CDR3 protein: CSVDSGYEQYF
CDR3 DNA: TGCAGCGTTGATTCAGGGTACGAGCAGTACTTC

clone size: -
V gene: TRBV7-9
J gene: TRBJ2-7
D gene: TRBD2
CDR3 protein: CASRPTGTSAYEQYF
CDR3 DNA: TGTGCCAGCAGGCCAACCGGGACTAGCGCCTACGAGCAGTACTTC

clone size: -
V gene: TRBV29-1
J gene: TRBJ1-2
D gene: -
CDR3 protein: CSVEDQDPVGGYTF
CDR3 DNA: TGCAGCGTTGAAGATCAGGATCCAGTGGGTGGCTACACCTTC

clone size: -
V gene: TRBV7-2
J gene: TRBJ2-2
D gene: -
CDR3 protein: CASSPIRGGTGELFF
CDR3 DNA: TGTGCCAGCAGCCCAATTAGGGGAGGCACCGGGGAGCTGTTTTTT

clone size: once
V gene: TRBV5-1
J gene: TRBJ2-5
D gene: -
CDR3 protein: CASSSLTQGGQETQYF
CDR3 DNA: TGCGCCAGCAGCTCCCTAACCCAGGGGGGCCAAGAGACCCAGTACTTC

clone size: -
V gene: TRBV19
J gene: TRBJ2-7
D gene: -
CDR3 protein: CASSTTWTAGFYEQYF
CDR3 DNA: TGTGCCAGTAGTACCACATGGACAGCGGGGTTCTACGAGCAGTACTTC

clone size: few
V gene: TRBV12-3/TRBV12-4
J gene: TRBJ2-3
D gene: -
CDR3 protein: CASSPLGGLADTQYF
CDR3 DNA: TGTGCCAGCAGTCCTTTGGGGGGGCTGGCAGATACGCAGTATTTT

clone size: -
V gene: TRBV3-1
J gene: TRBJ1-2
D gene: TRBD1
CDR3 protein: CASSPGQIYGYTF
CDR3 DNA: TGTGCCAGCAGCCCGGGACAGATCTATGGCTACACCTTC

clone size: -
V gene: TRBV4-1
J gene: TRBJ2-2
D gene: TRBD2
CDR3 protein: CASSQHPGLAGGAGELFF
CDR3 DNA: TGCGCCAGCAGCCAACACCCGGGACTAGCGGGAGGCGCCGGGGAGCTGTTTTTT

clone size: many
V gene: TRBV5-4
J gene: TRBJ1-1
D gene: -
CDR3 protein: CASSLQGIDTEAFF
CDR3 DNA: TGTGCCAGCAGCTTGCAAGGGATTGATACTGAAGCTTTCTTT

clone size: few
V gene: TRBV12-3/TRBV12-4
J gene: TRBJ2-5
D gene: -
CDR3 protein: CASTLGWDWEETQYF
CDR3 DNA: TGTGCCAGCACGCTAGGGTGGGACTGGGAAGAGACCCAGTACTTC

clone size: -
V gene: TRBV12-5
J gene: TRBJ1-1
D gene: -
CDR3 protein: CASGFLGTEAFF
CDR3 DNA: TGTGCTAGTGGTTTCCTCGGAACTGAAGCTTTCTTT

clone size: -
V gene: TRBV6-5
J gene: TRBJ2-3
D gene: -
CDR3 protein: CASSYGGGATDTQYF
CDR3 DNA: TGTGCCAGCAGTTACGGTGGGGGGGCCACAGATACGCAGTATTTT

clone size: -
V gene: TRBV30
J gene: TRBJ1-3
D gene: -
CDR3 protein: CAWSTGPTHSGNTIYF
CDR3 DNA: TGTGCCTGGAGTACGGGCCCGACCCACTCTGGAAACACCATATATTTT